The present TCR beta chain was sequenced within a study of blood T cell repertoires in COVID-19. Overall study: Samples representing acute and convalescent COVID-19 were sourced from the United States, Italy and Spain. PBMCs, B-cell-depleted T cells, or T cells provided the cDNA or gDNA that made up the material.

The CDR3 extends over 13 amino acids. The junction had 0 bases not matched to a gene; V was cut back by 1 base and J by 5 bases. The germline gives CDR1 LGHNT, CDR2 FRNRAP. As processed by the authors: Nucleated cell number was recorded as an estimate derived from reference gene primer amplification. The data were produced by immunoSEQ multiplex PCR, yet TCRdb's version contains in-frame clones alone and is incomplete. V, J and clone size are those of that table, while D and trimming were read from the DNA. The sample contains 80,000 or so clones, around three quarters of which appear only once. Sample: peripheral blood. This TCR was sampled from a woman in her 70s with acute or convalescent COVID-19. The genes are TRBV12-5 and TRBJ1-1; 8 bases are shared with TRBD1. Here the CDR3 reads CASGLGTGTEAFF. CDR3 in DNA: TGTGCTAGTGGTTTGGGGACAGGGACTGAAGCTTTCTTT.